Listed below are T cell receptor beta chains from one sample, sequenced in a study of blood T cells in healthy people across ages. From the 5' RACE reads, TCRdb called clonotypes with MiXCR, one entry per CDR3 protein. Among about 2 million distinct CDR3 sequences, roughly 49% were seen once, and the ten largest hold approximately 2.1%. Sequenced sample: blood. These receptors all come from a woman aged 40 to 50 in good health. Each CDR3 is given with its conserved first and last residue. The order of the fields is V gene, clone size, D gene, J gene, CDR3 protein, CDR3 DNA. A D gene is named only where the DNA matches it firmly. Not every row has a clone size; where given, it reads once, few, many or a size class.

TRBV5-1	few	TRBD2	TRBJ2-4	CASSETSGGLAKNIQYF	TGCGCCAGCAGCGAAACTAGCGGGGGATTAGCCAAAAACATTCAGTACTTC
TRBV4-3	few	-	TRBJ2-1	CASSQDQGGSEQFF	TGCGCCAGCAGCCAAGATCAAGGAGGAAGTGAGCAGTTCTTC
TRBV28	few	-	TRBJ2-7	CASRPTTGVLSYEQYF	TGTGCCAGCAGACCCACCACGGGGGTCCTCTCCTACGAGCAGTACTTC
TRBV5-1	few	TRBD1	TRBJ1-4	CASSPQGSETNEKLFF	TGCGCCAGCAGCCCACAGGGGAGTGAAACTAATGAAAAACTGTTTTTT
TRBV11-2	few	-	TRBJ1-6	CASSFQTGLGMPLHF	TGTGCCAGCAGCTTTCAGACAGGTCTTGGTATGCCCCTCCACTTT
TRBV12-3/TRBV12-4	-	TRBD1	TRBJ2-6	CASSYSGQVSGANVLTF	TGTGCCAGCAGTTACTCGGGACAGGTCTCTGGGGCCAACGTCCTGACTTTC
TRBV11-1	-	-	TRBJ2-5	CASRNYGGPQETQYF	TGTGCCAGCAGAAACTACGGGGGACCCCAAGAGACCCAGTACTTC
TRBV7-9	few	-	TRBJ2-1	CASSSHQGNTYNEQFF	TGTGCCAGCAGCTCCCATCAGGGTAACACCTACAATGAGCAGTTCTTC
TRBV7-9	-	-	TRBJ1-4	CASSTPGQGLSTNEKLFF	TGTGCCAGCAGCACCCCGGGGCAGGGTTTATCGACTAATGAAAAACTGTTTTTT
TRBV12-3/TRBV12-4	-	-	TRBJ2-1	CASKMGAGYNEQFF	TGTGCCAGCAAGATGGGGGCTGGGTACAATGAGCAGTTCTTC
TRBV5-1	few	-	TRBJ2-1	CASSYTRNRESSYNEQFF	TGCGCCAGCAGTTACACCAGGAACCGGGAAAGCTCCTACAATGAGCAGTTCTTC
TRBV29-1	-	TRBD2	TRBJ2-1	CSVEDPGGGTYNEQFF	TGCAGCGTTGAAGATCCGGGCGGGGGAACCTACAATGAGCAGTTCTTC
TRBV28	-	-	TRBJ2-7	CASSSDPHEQYF	TGTGCCAGCAGTTCAGACCCCCACGAGCAGTACTTC
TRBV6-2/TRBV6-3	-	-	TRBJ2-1	CASTRNVDRNNEQFF	TGTGCCAGCACCAGGAACGTGGACCGAAACAATGAGCAGTTCTTC
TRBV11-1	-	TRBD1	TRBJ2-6	CASSLEADLGQGVSGANVLTF	TGTGCCAGCAGCTTAGAGGCGGACTTGGGACAGGGGGTATCAGGGGCCAACGTCCTGACTTTC
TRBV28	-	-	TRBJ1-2	CASSPPGPMAYGYTF	TGTGCCAGCAGCCCCCCGGGGCCGATGGCATATGGCTACACCTTC
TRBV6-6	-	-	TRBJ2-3	CVSSIHWRDTQYF	TGTGTCAGCAGTATCCACTGGAGGGATACGCAGTATTTT
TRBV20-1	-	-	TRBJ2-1	CSATREETQFF	TGCAGTGCAACCAGGGAGGAGACCCAGTTCTTC
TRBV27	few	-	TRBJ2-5	CASSYINDQTQYF	TGTGCCAGCAGTTACATCAACGACCAGACCCAGTACTTC
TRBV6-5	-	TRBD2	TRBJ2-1	CATTLAGSCNEQFF	TGTGCCACCACACTAGCGGGGAGCTGCAATGAGCAGTTCTTC
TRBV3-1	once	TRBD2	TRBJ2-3	CASSQGTSGSGSDTQYF	TGTGCCAGCAGCCAAGGGACTAGCGGGTCCGGATCAGATACGCAGTATTTT
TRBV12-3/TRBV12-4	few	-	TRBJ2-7	CASSLTPEGVGYEQYF	TGTGCCAGCAGTTTAACCCCTGAGGGGGTGGGTTACGAGCAGTACTTC
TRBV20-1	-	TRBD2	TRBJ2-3	CSAVLASGGSSSTDTQYF	TGCAGTGCCGTCTTAGCTAGCGGGGGGTCGTCTAGCACAGATACGCAGTATTTT
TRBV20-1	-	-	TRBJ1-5	CSARDQVGLDPQHF	TGCAGTGCTAGAGATCAAGTGGGACTGGACCCCCAGCATTTT
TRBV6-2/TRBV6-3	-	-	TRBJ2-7	CASMSRSYEQYF	TGTGCCAGCATGTCGAGGAGCTACGAGCAGTACTTC
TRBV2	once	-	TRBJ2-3	CASNPRRAITDTQYF	TGTGCCAGCAACCCCCGTCGGGCAATAACAGATACGCAGTATTTT
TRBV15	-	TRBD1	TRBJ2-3	CATSRRTSGTGSTDTQYF	TGTGCCACCAGCAGACGTACCTCCGGGACAGGTAGCACAGATACGCAGTATTTT
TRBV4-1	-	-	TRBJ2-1	CASSQDRWERSYNEQFF	TGCGCCAGCAGCCAAGATAGATGGGAGAGGTCCTACAATGAGCAGTTCTTC
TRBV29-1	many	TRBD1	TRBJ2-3	CSVRTGLGDTQYF	TGCAGCGTCAGGACAGGGCTAGGAGATACGCAGTATTTT
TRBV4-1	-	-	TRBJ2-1	CASSQGTEEQFF	TGCGCCAGCAGCCAAGGTACCGAGGAGCAGTTCTTC
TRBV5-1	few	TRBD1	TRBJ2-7	CASSPGQIPYEQYF	TGCGCCAGCAGCCCGGGACAGATACCCTACGAGCAGTACTTC
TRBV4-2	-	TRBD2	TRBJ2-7	CASSQDRWDYLYNEQYF	TGTGCCAGCAGCCAAGATAGGTGGGACTACCTATACAATGAGCAGTACTTC
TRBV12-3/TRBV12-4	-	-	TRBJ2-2	CASRVMGIAGELFF	TGTGCCAGCAGAGTAATGGGAATCGCCGGGGAGCTGTTTTTT
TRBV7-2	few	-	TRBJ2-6	CASTPALSGANVLTF	TGTGCCAGCACTCCCGCCCTCTCTGGGGCCAACGTCCTGACTTTC
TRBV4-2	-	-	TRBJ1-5	CASSQGGGRENQPQHF	TGTGCCAGCAGCCAGGGTGGGGGCCGGGAAAATCAGCCCCAGCATTTT
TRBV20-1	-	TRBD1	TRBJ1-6	CSAPTPGTGENSPLHF	TGCAGTGCCCCTACCCCCGGGACAGGGGAAAATTCACCCCTCCACTTT
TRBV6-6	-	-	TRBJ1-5	CASSTGGARQPQHF	TGTGCCAGCAGTACTGGGGGGGCTCGACAGCCCCAGCATTTT
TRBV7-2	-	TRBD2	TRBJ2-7	CASSLLAGGPIPYEQYF	TGTGCCAGCAGCTTACTAGCGGGGGGGCCTATCCCCTACGAGCAGTACTTC
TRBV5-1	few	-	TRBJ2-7	CASATERPYEQYF	TGCGCCAGCGCGACAGAAAGACCCTACGAGCAGTACTTC
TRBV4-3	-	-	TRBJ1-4	CASSQEKGTATNAKLFF	TGCGCCAGCAGCCAAGAAAAGGGGACCGCAACTAATGCAAAACTGTTTTTT
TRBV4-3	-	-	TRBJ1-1	CASSQDRGFTTEAFF	TGCGCCAGCAGCCAAGATAGGGGGTTTACCACTGAAGCTTTCTTT
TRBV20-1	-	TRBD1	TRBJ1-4	CSAQGTGNEKLFF	TGCAGTGCCCAAGGGACAGGAAATGAAAAACTGTTTTTT
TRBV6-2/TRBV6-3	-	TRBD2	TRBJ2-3	CASSYLAGDRPFTDTQYF	TGTGCCAGCAGTTACTTAGCGGGGGACCGACCCTTTACAGATACGCAGTATTTT
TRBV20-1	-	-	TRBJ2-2	CSAIPFRQRSTGELFF	TGCAGTGCCATACCTTTCCGACAGAGAAGTACCGGGGAGCTGTTTTTT
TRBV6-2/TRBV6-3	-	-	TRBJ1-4	CASSSFSSDSGEKLFF	TGTGCCAGCAGTTCATTCTCATCGGACAGTGGTGAAAAACTGTTTTTT
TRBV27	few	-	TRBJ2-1	CASSLYSAGQSYNEQFF	TGTGCCAGCAGTTTATACTCGGCGGGACAGAGCTACAATGAGCAGTTCTTC
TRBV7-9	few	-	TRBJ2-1	CASSLGAGQRETQFF	TGTGCCAGCAGCTTGGGGGCAGGGCAGCGCGAGACCCAGTTCTTC
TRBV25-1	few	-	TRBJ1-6	CASGERAESPLHF	TGTGCCAGCGGGGAGAGAGCGGAATCACCCCTCCACTTT
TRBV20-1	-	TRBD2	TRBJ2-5	CSAAHPSGLSETQYF	TGCAGTGCTGCCCACCCCTCGGGACTATCGGAGACCCAGTACTTC